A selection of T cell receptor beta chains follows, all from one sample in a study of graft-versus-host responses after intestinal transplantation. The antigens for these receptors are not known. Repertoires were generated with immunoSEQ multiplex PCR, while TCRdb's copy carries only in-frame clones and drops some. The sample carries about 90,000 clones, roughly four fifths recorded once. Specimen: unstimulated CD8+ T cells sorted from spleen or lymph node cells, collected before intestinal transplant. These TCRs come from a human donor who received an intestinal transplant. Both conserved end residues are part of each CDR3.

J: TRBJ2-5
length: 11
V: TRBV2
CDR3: CASRSWETQYF

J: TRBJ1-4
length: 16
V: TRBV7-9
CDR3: CASSLGRGGGREKLFF

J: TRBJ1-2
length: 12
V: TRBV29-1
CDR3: CSAGGTGEGYTF

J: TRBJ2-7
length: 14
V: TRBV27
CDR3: CASAPKLEHYEQYF

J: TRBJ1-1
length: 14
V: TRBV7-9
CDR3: CASSPARVNTEAFF

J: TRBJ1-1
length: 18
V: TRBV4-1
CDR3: CASSQEAPWGGLNTEAFF

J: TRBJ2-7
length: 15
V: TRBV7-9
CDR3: CASSPPDRGDYEQYF

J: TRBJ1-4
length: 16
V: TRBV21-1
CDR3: CASSKEEDRENEKLFF

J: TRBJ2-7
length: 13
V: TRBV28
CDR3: CASGTGHSYEQYF

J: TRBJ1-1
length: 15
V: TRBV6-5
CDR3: CASTLGAGLNTEAFF

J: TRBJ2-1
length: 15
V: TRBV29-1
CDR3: CSVEDRGTAYNEQFF

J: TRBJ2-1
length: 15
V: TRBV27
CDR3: CASSLAGPPYNEQFF

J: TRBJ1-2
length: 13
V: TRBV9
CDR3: CASSVEGSGGYTF

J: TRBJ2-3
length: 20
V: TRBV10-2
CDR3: CASSESRYLTSGGLCDTQYF

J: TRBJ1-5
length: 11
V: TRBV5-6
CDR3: CASSFVQPQHF

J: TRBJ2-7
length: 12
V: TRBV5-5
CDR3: CASSWTGDEQYF

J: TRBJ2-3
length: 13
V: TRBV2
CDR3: CASSDRNTDTQYF

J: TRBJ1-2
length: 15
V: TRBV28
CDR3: CASSSRQGTLYGYTF

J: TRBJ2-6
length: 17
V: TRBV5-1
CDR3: CASSFFPGGSGANVLTF